This T cell receptor beta chain was recovered during a study of cytomegalovirus exposure and HLA in healthy donors. The study's findings and limits: Specificity of a few CMV-associated chains for CMV antigens was verified in vitro. HLA allele associations emerged for 17,000 or so TCR beta sequences in a later analysis, at 0.05 false discovery rate.

The V and J ends lost 4 bases and 5 bases, in that order; junction bases with no gene match: 2. The CDR3 spans 14 residues. Germline lookup yields CDR1 SGHDN and CDR2 FVKESK. The study ran its PCR with 60 Vbeta and 13 Jbeta primers. In the authors' methods: It was a later analysis that counted 75 million to 90 million unique TCR beta chains, of which approximately 9.9 million were shared. Here immunoSEQ multiplex PCR was the method, and the copy in TCRdb shows in-frame clones only, minus some. The D gene and trimming were derived from the DNA, and the V and J assignments and clone size from that table. This table holds approximately 100,000 clones, over 60% found once. There are a few counts of this clone. The antigen is unknown.

This receptor was identified in a man in his forties in good health and CMV-seropositive. Source material: PBMCs. V usage is TRBV14 and J usage is TRBJ2-2, with TRBD1 matching over 9 bases. This CDR3 reads CASSLQGATGELFF. In DNA, the CDR3 is TGTGCCAGCAGCCTACAGGGGGCAACCGGGGAGCTGTTTTTT.